This TCR beta chain was recorded in a study of control samples from healthy donors and cancer patients (TCRdb year 2020). Spanning cysteine to phenylalanine, the CDR3 consists of 14 amino acids. The only DNA kept is the CDR3, 42 bases in frame from the first base. CDR1 and CDR2, looked up from the germline V gene (reference sequence), are LNHDA and SQIVND. Trimming costs V 2 bases and J 6 bases, and their ends lie 13 bases apart. Comment on this clone: Its antigen is unknown. The sample holds no much larger clone one base away, and base qualities are not on file.

Library generation was performed with the immunoSEQ multiplex PCR assay. TCRdb took over this immuneACCESS table, retaining in-frame rearrangements with V and J assigned. Such tables are incomplete; in checked studies, under half of the missing clones stem from an unresolved V gene, and the remainder is unexplained. The sample includes under 150,000 clones, with 93% observed a single time. Around 2.5% of the sample comes from the top ten. This receptor was obtained from a man younger than 40 in good health. The sequence joins TRBV19 to TRBJ1-1, with the D gene not clear enough to name. The sequenced sample consisted of blood. At the DNA level, the sequence is TGTGCCAGTAGTATACTGGGCCAGTCGCCTGAAGCTTTCTTT. This is translated as CASSILGQSPEAFF.